This section outlines one T cell receptor beta chain sequence together with its context. Its target is unknown. These data originate in a study of cytomegalovirus exposure and HLA in healthy donors. General study findings and limits: The study labeled fewer than 200 TCR beta chains cytomegalovirus-associated. The HLA-A and HLA-B alleles of most subjects were reportedly predicted accurately from TCR beta sequences.

The CDR3 runs 17 residues. The trim removed 5 bases at V and 2 bases at J, leaving 9 bases unmatched. CDR1 and CDR2 from the germline V gene are SGHTA and FQGNSA. 60 Vbeta and 13 Jbeta primers were used in PCR. Assay: immunoSEQ multiplex PCR; the TCRdb copy retains only in-frame clones and omits some. The table lists approximately 180,000 clones, less than 90% of them singletons. This receptor was obtained from a girl less than two years old in good health and CMV-seronegative. What was sequenced was PBMCs. This rearrangement joins TRBV7-2 to TRBJ2-1; 10 bases match TRBD2. CDR3 region: CASSPRTSGITYNEQFF. CDR3 sequence (DNA): TGTGCCAGCAGCCCCCGGACTAGCGGTATTACCTACAATGAGCAGTTCTTC.